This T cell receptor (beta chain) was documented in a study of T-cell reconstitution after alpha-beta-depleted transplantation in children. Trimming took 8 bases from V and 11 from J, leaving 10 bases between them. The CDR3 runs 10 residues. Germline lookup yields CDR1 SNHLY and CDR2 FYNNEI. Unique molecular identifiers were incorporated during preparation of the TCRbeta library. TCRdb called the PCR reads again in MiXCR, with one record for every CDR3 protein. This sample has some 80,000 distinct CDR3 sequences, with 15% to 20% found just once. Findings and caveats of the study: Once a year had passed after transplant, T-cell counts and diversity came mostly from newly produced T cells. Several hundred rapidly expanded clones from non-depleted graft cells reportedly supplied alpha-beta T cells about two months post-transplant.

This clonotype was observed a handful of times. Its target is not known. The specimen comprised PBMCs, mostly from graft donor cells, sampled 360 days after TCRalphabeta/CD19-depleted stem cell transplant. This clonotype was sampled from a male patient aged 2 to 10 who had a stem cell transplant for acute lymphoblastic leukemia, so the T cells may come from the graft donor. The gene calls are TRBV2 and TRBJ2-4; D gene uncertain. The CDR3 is CASRLLVQYF. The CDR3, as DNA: TGTGCCAGCCGATTGCTAGTTCAGTACTTC.